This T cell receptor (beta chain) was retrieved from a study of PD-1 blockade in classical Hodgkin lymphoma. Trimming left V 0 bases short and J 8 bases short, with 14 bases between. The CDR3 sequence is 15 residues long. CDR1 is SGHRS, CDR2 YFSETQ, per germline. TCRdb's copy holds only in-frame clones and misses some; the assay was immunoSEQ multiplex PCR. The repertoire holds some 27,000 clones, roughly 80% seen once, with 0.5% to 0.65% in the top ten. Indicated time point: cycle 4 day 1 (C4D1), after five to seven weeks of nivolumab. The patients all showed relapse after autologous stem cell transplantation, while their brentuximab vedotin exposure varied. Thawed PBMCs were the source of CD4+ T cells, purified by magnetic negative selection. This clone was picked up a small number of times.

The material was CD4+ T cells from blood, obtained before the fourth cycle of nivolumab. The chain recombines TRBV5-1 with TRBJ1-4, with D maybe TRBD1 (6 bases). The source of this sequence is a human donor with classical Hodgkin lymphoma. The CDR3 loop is CASSLVGGPGEKLFF. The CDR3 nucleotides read TGCGCCAGCAGCTTGGTGGGGGGGCCTGGGGAAAAACTGTTTTTT.